This TCR beta chain stems from a study of CD8+ T cells in alopecia areata. V dropped 1 base and J dropped 7 bases, with 16 bases sitting between them. This CDR3 has 15 residues. Germline lookup yields CDR1 SGHDN and CDR2 FVKESK. The sample holds a few counts of this clone. Antigen: not known. Findings of the study overall: Relative to mice, TCR sharing across patients was less clear, a difference possibly HLA-related.

Lesional scalp punch biopsies and peripheral blood came from alopecia areata patients. RNA extraction was followed by reverse transcription into cDNA, which acted as the sequencing template. Measured with immunoSEQ multiplex PCR; TCRdb has only the in-frame clones, and not every one. The top ten clones hold 20% to 30% of a sample with 90,000 to 130,000 clones, under 60% of them seen once. The rearrangement joins TRBV14 to TRBJ1-1; possibly TRBD1 for D (5 bases). The clonotype originates from a human donor with alopecia areata. Sequencing was carried out using NKG2D-low CD8+ T cells sorted from blood. CDR3 region: CASSQVQGRMDEAFF. The CDR3 DNA reads TGTGCCAGCAGCCAAGTTCAGGGAAGGATGGATGAAGCTTTCTTT.